This T cell receptor (beta chain) was sequenced during a study of tumor-infiltrating lymphocytes in glioblastoma multiforme. Notes on the study in general: TCR plus mutation findings rest on a single glioblastoma patient.

This clonotype was counted only a few times. The antigen remains unidentified. The CDR3 sequence is 15 residues long. Per the germline V gene, CDR1 is SGHNT and CDR2 is YENEEA. The V end lost 5 bases, the J end lost 6 bases, and 16 bases lay between the germline ends. TCRB libraries came from RNA via three nested multiplex PCR rounds. TCRB cDNA was made from approximately 550 ng total RNA. These TCRB libraries lack any described unique molecular identifiers. Via MiXCR, TCRdb re-called the multiplex PCR reads, giving one row per CDR3 protein. Seen here are about 9,600 distinct CDR3 sequences, less than 75% observed once, and the top ten hold roughly 56%.

Sequencing input: brain tumor tissue. The chain employs TRBV11-3 and TRBJ2-2, with D perhaps matching TRBD1 or TRBD2 (5 bases each). The source is a male donor with glioblastoma. The CDR3 sequence: CASSRRGAQAGELFF. The CDR3 DNA sequence: TGTGCCAGCAGCCGTAGAGGGGCCCAGGCCGGGGAGCTGTTTTTT.